This TCR beta chain was recovered during a study of prognosis after radiotherapy for stage I lung cancer. In the study overall: In this cohort, every patient with non-small cell lung cancer was regarded as medically inoperable.

This clonotype occurred many times. This clone may be a read error of a much larger clone one base away. The TCR beta CDR3 region was amplified from genomic DNA, with two rounds of multiplex PCR being used for the amplification. For every TRBV and TRBJ gene, a specific primer was used in first-round PCR. TCRdb reprocessed the multiplex PCR reads via MiXCR and lists one record per CDR3 protein. The sample consists of about 28,000 distinct CDR3 sequences, around 32% of them appearing once. The CDR3 loop spans 12 amino acids. CDR1 and CDR2 (germline): LNHDA, SQIVND (reference sequence). Other malignancies, prior chemotherapy and prior radiotherapy were absent in all patients, each of whom was node-negative on CT and PET/CT.

The rearrangement uses TRBV19 and TRBJ2-7, with D possibly TRBD2 on 5 matching bases. This specimen consisted of PBMCs, obtained before or after stereotactic body radiation therapy (not recorded which). The receptor comes from a donor aged 50 or older with non-small cell lung cancer. The CDR3 DNA is TGTGCCGGTAGTATCTCGGGATACGAGCAGTACTTC. This encodes CAGSISGYEQYF.